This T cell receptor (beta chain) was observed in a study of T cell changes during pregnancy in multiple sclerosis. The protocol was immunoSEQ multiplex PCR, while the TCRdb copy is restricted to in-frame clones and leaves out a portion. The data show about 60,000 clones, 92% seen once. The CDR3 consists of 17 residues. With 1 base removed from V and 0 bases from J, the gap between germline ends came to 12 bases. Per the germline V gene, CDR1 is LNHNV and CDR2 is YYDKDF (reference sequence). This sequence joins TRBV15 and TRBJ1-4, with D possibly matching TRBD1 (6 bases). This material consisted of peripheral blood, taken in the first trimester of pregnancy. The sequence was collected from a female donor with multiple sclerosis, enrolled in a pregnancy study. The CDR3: CATSRGGHGATNEKLFF. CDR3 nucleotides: TGTGCCACCAGCAGAGGGGGACACGGTGCAACTAATGAAAAACTGTTTTTT.